Each of the 32 T cell receptor beta chains below was sequenced from the same sample in a study of neurological immune-mediated disorders. Time point defined: technical triplicate 2. TCRdb itself ran the 5' RACE reads through MiXCR, one entry per CDR3 protein. The sample includes under 35,000 distinct CDR3 sequences, approximately 12% of them seen just once. The sample comprised CD4+ T cells from blood. The receptors were gathered from a female donor with HTLV-1-associated myelopathy (HAM/TSP).

This clonotype was observed at least ten times. The chain uses TRBV4-2 and TRBJ2-7; the match to TRBD2 covers 12 bases. The CDR3 extends over 16 amino acids. V shed 4 bases and J 1 base; nucleotides not matched to a gene: 5. Germline loops: CDR1 LGHNA, CDR2 YNFKEQ. CDR3 in amino acids: CASSPQTSGSSYEQYF. Written as DNA, the CDR3 is TGTGCCAGCAGCCCCCAGACTAGCGGGAGTTCCTACGAGCAGTACTTC.

This clonotype was counted ten times or more. The chain links TRBV3-1 to TRBJ2-5; TRBD1 or TRBD2 may be the D gene (5 bases each). The CDR3 contains 15 residues. V was clipped by 0 bases and J by 4 bases, with 12 bases between them. Germline lookup yields CDR1 LGHDT and CDR2 YNNKEL (reference sequence). CDR3 region: CASSQDQRGRETQYF. The CDR3 nucleotides read TGTGCCAGCAGCCAAGATCAAAGGGGACGAGAGACCCAGTACTTC.

This clonotype was recorded at least ten times. The chain joins TRBV13 to TRBJ2-1, with D perhaps matching TRBD1 (6 bases). Trimming cost V 1 base and J 8 bases, with 9 bases left between them. The CDR3 length is 13 residues. The germline V gene has CDR1 PRHDT and CDR2 FYEKMQ (reference sequence). CDR3 DNA: TGTGCCAGCAGCTTAGAGGGGGTCGATGAGCAGTTCTTC. Translation gives CASSLEGVDEQFF.

This clonotype was observed many times. The chain couples TRBV2 to TRBJ1-1; 8 positions agree with TRBD1. V was clipped by 5 bases and J by 0 bases; unmatched bases: 5. CDR1 and CDR2 from the germline V gene are SNHLY and FYNNEI. CDR3 length: 15 amino acids. The CDR3 sequence: CASSTQGVLNTEAFF. The CDR3 nucleotides read TGTGCCAGCAGTACACAGGGGGTTTTGAACACTGAAGCTTTCTTT.

This clonotype was counted many times. V usage is TRBV4-1 and J usage is TRBJ1-2; TRBD1 is a possible D gene (5 bases). V was cut by 3 bases and J by 7 bases, with 18 bases left in between. The length of the CDR3 is 15 residues. Germline V CDR1 and CDR2: MGHRA, YSYEKL. This CDR3 reads CASSQPARQPRGYTF. The CDR3 bases are TGCGCCAGCAGCCAGCCCGCGAGACAGCCTCGTGGCTACACCTTC.

This clonotype showed up many times. The rearrangement links TRBV28 to TRBJ2-1; D is uncertain. Germline CDR1 and CDR2: MDHEN and SYDVKM. CDR3 length equals 13 residues. The germline V and J ends were trimmed by 5 bases and 4 bases, with 9 bases remaining between them. The CDR3 DNA reads as TGTGCCAGCAGTCCAAAAGGGTACAATGAGCAGTTCTTC. Translation: CASSPKGYNEQFF.

Many counts were recorded for this clonotype. This chain uses TRBV4-1 with TRBJ2-5; no clear D gene. The germline V gene has CDR1 MGHRA and CDR2 YSYEKL. V was trimmed by 4 bases and J by 2 bases, leaving 17 bases between them. The CDR3 loop spans 16 amino acids. For the CDR3, the DNA is TGCGCCAGCAGCCCCCAAGGGCGGCCTATACAAGAGACCCAGTACTTC. Amino acids: CASSPQGRPIQETQYF.

Remarks on this clonotype: A much more abundant neighbour one base away suggests this may be a read error. This rearrangement joins TRBV19 to TRBJ1-4; D gene unclear. The CDR3 covers 14 residues. From germline, CDR1 is LNHDA and CDR2 SQIVND (reference sequence). In DNA, the CDR3 is TGTGCCAATAGTGCAACCCGGGAGGCTGAAAAACTGTTTTTT. This translates into CANSATREAEKLFF.

This clonotype occurred many times. The J gene is TRBJ2-1, the V gene TRBV24-1; 13 bases align to TRBD2. Germline loops: CDR1 KGHDR, CDR2 SFDVKD. CDR3 length: 16 residues. The V and J ends lost 3 bases and 10 bases, in that order; junction bases with no gene match: 8. The CDR3 reads CATSDRLAGGPVEQFF. The DNA of the CDR3 is TGTGCCACCAGTGATCGACTAGCGGGAGGACCAGTCGAGCAGTTCTTC.

This clonotype was detected ten times or more. The chain combines TRBV12-3 or TRBV12-4 with TRBJ1-2; 8 positions match TRBD1. The CDR3 contains 13 residues. V lost 5 bases and J lost 7; bases outside the gene matches: 6. The CDR3 DNA reads TGTGCCAGCAGTACCGGACAGGGTCGTGGCTACACCTTC. This gives the protein CASSTGQGRGYTF.

Many counts were recorded for this clonotype. The chain couples TRBV18 to TRBJ2-1, with 8 bases fitting TRBD1. The CDR3 runs to 15 residues. The V and J ends lost 2 bases and 6 bases, in that order; junction bases with no gene match: 6. In germline, CDR1 is KGHSH, CDR2 LQKENI. The CDR3 DNA follows: TGTGCCAGCTCACCATGGACAGGGTTCGGCAATGAGCAGTTCTTC. Residues: CASSPWTGFGNEQFF. The full variable domain, in which reference TRBV18 and TRBJ2-1 provide the parts outside the CDR3, is NAGVMQNPRHLVRRRGQEARLRCSPMKGHSHVYWYRQLPEEGLKFMVYLQKENIIDESGMPKERFSAEFPKEGPSILRIQQVVRGDSAAYFCASSPWTGFGNEQFFGPGTRLTVL.

This clonotype was seen ten or more times. V is TRBV5-1 and J is TRBJ2-7; perhaps TRBD1 as D (5 bases). Between the trimmed V and J ends, which lost 0 bases and 2 bases, there was a span of 12 bases. The CDR3 sequence is 15 residues long. CDR1 and CDR2 from the germline V gene are SGHRS and YFSETQ. In DNA form, the CDR3 reads TGCGCCAGCAGCTTGGCCAGGGAAAGTACCTACGAGCAGTACTTC. Translation gives CASSLARESTYEQYF. Variable domain in full (rest from reference TRBV5-1 and TRBJ2-7): KAGVTQTPRYLIKTRGQQVTLSCSPISGHRSVSWYQQTPGQGLQFLFEYFSETQRNKGNFPGRFSGRQFSNSRSEMNVSTLELGDSALYLCASSLARESTYEQYFGPGTRLTVT.

In this sample, this clonotype turned up many times. The gene calls are TRBV7-6 and TRBJ2-1; 14 bases agree with TRBD2. With V trimmed by 0 bases and J by 8 bases, 15 bases remained unmatched. Per germline, CDR1 SGHVS and CDR2 FNYEAQ. The CDR3 extends over 20 amino acids. The CDR3 reads CASSLAPGLAGDVRLYEQFF. CDR3 sequence (DNA): TGTGCCAGCAGCTTAGCTCCGGGACTAGCGGGAGATGTGAGGCTCTATGAGCAGTTCTTC.

This clonotype was seen at least ten times. The chain combines TRBV3-1 with TRBJ2-4; 7 bases map to TRBD2. Unmatched junction bases numbered 4, after V lost 6 bases and J lost 2 bases. The CDR3 consists of 14 residues. Germline V CDR1 and CDR2: LGHDT, YNNKEL (reference sequence). In DNA, the CDR3 is TGTGCCAGCAGTCGGGAGGCGTCCAAAAACATTCAGTACTTC. It specifies CASSREASKNIQYF.

This clonotype was seen many times. The chain joins TRBV7-9 to TRBJ2-7; D not resolved. CDR3 size: 14 residues. Germline V gene sequence: CDR1 SEHNR, CDR2 FQNEAQ (reference sequence). Trimming removed 7 bases at V and 4 bases at J, with 17 bases between. As DNA, the CDR3 is TGTGCCAGCACGCGCGGTACCGAGCGATACGAGCAGTACTTC. It is translated as CASTRGTERYEQYF.

The chain employs TRBV7-6 and TRBJ2-2; D gene ambiguous. The CDR3 length is 17 residues. The V gene lost 3 bases and the J gene lost 8 bases, with 22 bases spanning the gap. Germline V gene lookup returns CDR1 SGHVS and CDR2 FNYEAQ. This CDR3 reads CASSFLPTWPSTGELFF. In DNA, the CDR3 is TGTGCCAGCAGCTTTCTCCCGACATGGCCGAGCACAGGGGAGCTGTTTTTT.

With respect to this clonotype: One end of the junction varies from germline; a read error may be responsible. This sequence joins TRBV28 and TRBJ2-7; 9 bases map to TRBD1. In germline, CDR1 is MDHEN, CDR2 SYDVKM. The CDR3 is made up of 14 amino acids. The CDR3 loop reads CAISFGTGLYDQYF. The CDR3 nucleotides read TGTGCCATCAGTTTTGGGACAGGGCTCTACGATCAGTACTTC.

This chain uses TRBV6-5 with TRBJ2-3, with 13 bases lining up with TRBD2. This CDR3 is 18 amino acids long. Looked up from germline, CDR1 is MNHEY and CDR2 is SVGAGI. J gave up 1 base and V 0 bases, and 4 bases lay outside the gene matches. The CDR3 loop reads CASSYSGTSGVGTDTQYF. The CDR3 region has the DNA TGTGCCAGCAGTTACTCTGGGACTAGCGGGGTGGGCACAGATACGCAGTATTTT.

This clonotype occurred many times. The rearrangement joins TRBV20-1 to TRBJ2-1; 13 bases match TRBD2. The length of the CDR3 is 19 residues. Germline trimming cut 0 bases from V and 1 base from J; bases unmatched to any gene: 9. Germline V lookup: CDR1 DFQATT, CDR2 SNEGSKA (reference sequence). As DNA, the CDR3 is TGCAGTGCTAGAGACCCCCGGACTAGCGGGAGTGGATCCTACAATGAGCAGTTCTTC. Translating it yields CSARDPRTSGSGSYNEQFF.

In its sample, this clonotype was seen a few times. Here the CDR3 reads CASTLSGREQYF. The CDR3 DNA sequence: TGTGCCAGCACCCTATCAGGCAGGGAGCAGTACTTC. The chain employs TRBV7-9 and TRBJ2-7; D call uncertain. Germline V lookup: CDR1 SEHNR, CDR2 FQNEAQ (reference sequence). V lost 7 bases and J 7 bases, leaving 14 bases between the germline ends. This CDR3 is 12 amino acids long.

This chain connects TRBV7-8 to TRBJ2-7, with D hard to call. V was clipped by 2 bases and J by 1 base, with 6 bases between them. Per germline, CDR1 SGHVS and CDR2 FQNEAQ. The CDR3 sequence is 13 residues long. This CDR3 reads CASSLRVSYEQYF. The CDR3 DNA follows: TGTGCCAGCAGCTTAAGGGTTTCCTACGAGCAGTACTTC.

This sequence joins TRBV24-1 and TRBJ2-1, with 7 bases fitting TRBD2. CDR3 length: 13 residues. From germline, CDR1 is KGHDR and CDR2 SFDVKD. J was trimmed by 2 bases and V by 10 bases; bases with no gene match: 4. CDR3 sequence reads: CATGGVTYNEQFF. The CDR3 bases are TGTGCCACGGGAGGGGTAACCTACAATGAGCAGTTCTTC.

Many counts were recorded for this clonotype. This rearrangement joins TRBV7-9 to TRBJ2-4; perhaps TRBD1 as D (5 bases). Germline CDR1 is SEHNR and CDR2 is FQNEAQ (reference sequence). CDR3 size: 14 residues. The V end was cut by 1 base, the J end by 7 bases, with 11 bases between. CDR3: CASSLVAGQNIQYF. DNA of the CDR3: TGTGCCAGCAGCTTAGTTGCAGGGCAGAACATTCAGTACTTC.

V and J are TRBV29-1 and TRBJ1-1, with 7 bases matching TRBD1. Germline V gene lookup returns CDR1 SQVTM and CDR2 ANQGSEA. This CDR3 spans 14 amino acids. The trim removed 7 bases at V and 3 bases at J, leaving 11 bases unmatched. The CDR3 here is CSGGEGAGDTEAFF. CDR3 sequence (DNA): TGCAGCGGGGGGGAGGGGGCTGGCGACACTGAAGCTTTCTTT.

At least ten counts were recorded for this clonotype. This chain connects TRBV7-9 to TRBJ1-1; 7 nucleotides match TRBD1. The CDR3 is made up of 15 amino acids. CDR1 and CDR2 (germline): SEHNR, FQNEAQ (reference sequence). V lost 2 bases and J lost 6; bases outside the gene matches: 9. The CDR3: CASSLRGPTAAEAFF. The CDR3 DNA is TGTGCCAGCAGCTTAAGGGGGCCAACAGCCGCTGAAGCTTTCTTT.

This clonotype came up many times. This chain links TRBV18 with TRBJ1-3; D unclear. CDR1 is KGHSH, CDR2 LQKENI, per germline. Trimming shortened V by 3 bases and J by 0 bases, and 15 bases separated the two germline ends. This CDR3 region has 17 residues. This CDR3 reads CASSPSGQPYSGNTIYF. The CDR3 DNA reads TGTGCCAGCTCACCCTCGGGTCAGCCATACTCTGGAAACACCATATATTTT.

This clonotype was found many times. The chain has TRBV29-1 and TRBJ2-4; D is unclear. V was cut by 3 bases and J by 1 base, with 4 bases left in between. The germline V gene encodes CDR1 SQVTM and CDR2 ANQGSEA. The CDR3 covers 12 residues. CDR3 DNA: TGCAGCGTTGAGGGGGCCAAAAACATTCAGTACTTC. This translates into CSVEGAKNIQYF.

This clonotype was recorded many times. The chain employs TRBV6-1 and TRBJ2-1, with TRBD2 matching over 10 bases. V lost 7 bases to trimming and J lost 5 bases; unmatched junction nucleotides: 2. From germline, CDR1 is MNHNS and CDR2 SASEGT. The CDR3 consists of 13 residues. CDR3 sequence reads: CASTLAGDNEQFF. DNA of the CDR3: TGTGCCAGCACCCTAGCGGGGGACAATGAGCAGTTCTTC.

The V and J genes are TRBV12-3 or TRBV12-4 and TRBJ2-3; perhaps TRBD2 as D (5 bases). The CDR3 totals 13 residues. Trimming pared 3 bases from V and 6 bases from J, leaving 10 bases between. CDR3 sequence (DNA): TGTGCCAGCAGTTTGACTACTGGCGATACGCAGTATTTT. Translating it yields CASSLTTGDTQYF.

This clonotype came up many times. As DNA, the CDR3 is TGTGCCAGCAGTTTAGAATACACCGGGGAGCTGTTTTTT. Amino acid sequence: CASSLEYTGELFF. The chain couples TRBV27 to TRBJ2-2; no definite D call. Trimming took off 2 bases at V and 3 bases at J, with 4 bases between the two ends. Germline V gene data show CDR1 as MNHEY and CDR2 as SMNVEV (reference sequence). The CDR3 is 13 amino acids.

This clonotype was counted at least ten times. The chain joins TRBV28 to TRBJ2-1, with TRBD2 matching 8 bases. J was trimmed by 2 bases and V by 9 bases; bases with no gene match: 3. Germline V gene data show CDR1 as MDHEN and CDR2 as SYDVKM. The CDR3 covers 13 residues. CDR3 sequence reads: CASVAGTYNEQFF. The CDR3 DNA reads TGTGCCAGTGTAGCGGGAACCTACAATGAGCAGTTCTTC.

This clonotype occurred many times. The chain links TRBV12-3 or TRBV12-4 to TRBJ1-5, with D maybe TRBD1 (5 bases). The length of the CDR3 is 14 residues. V lost 8 bases and J lost 4, with 15 bases in between. The CDR3 loop reads CASSRGQGNQPQHF. CDR3 coding DNA: TGTGCCAGCTCAAGGGGTCAAGGGAATCAGCCCCAGCATTTT.